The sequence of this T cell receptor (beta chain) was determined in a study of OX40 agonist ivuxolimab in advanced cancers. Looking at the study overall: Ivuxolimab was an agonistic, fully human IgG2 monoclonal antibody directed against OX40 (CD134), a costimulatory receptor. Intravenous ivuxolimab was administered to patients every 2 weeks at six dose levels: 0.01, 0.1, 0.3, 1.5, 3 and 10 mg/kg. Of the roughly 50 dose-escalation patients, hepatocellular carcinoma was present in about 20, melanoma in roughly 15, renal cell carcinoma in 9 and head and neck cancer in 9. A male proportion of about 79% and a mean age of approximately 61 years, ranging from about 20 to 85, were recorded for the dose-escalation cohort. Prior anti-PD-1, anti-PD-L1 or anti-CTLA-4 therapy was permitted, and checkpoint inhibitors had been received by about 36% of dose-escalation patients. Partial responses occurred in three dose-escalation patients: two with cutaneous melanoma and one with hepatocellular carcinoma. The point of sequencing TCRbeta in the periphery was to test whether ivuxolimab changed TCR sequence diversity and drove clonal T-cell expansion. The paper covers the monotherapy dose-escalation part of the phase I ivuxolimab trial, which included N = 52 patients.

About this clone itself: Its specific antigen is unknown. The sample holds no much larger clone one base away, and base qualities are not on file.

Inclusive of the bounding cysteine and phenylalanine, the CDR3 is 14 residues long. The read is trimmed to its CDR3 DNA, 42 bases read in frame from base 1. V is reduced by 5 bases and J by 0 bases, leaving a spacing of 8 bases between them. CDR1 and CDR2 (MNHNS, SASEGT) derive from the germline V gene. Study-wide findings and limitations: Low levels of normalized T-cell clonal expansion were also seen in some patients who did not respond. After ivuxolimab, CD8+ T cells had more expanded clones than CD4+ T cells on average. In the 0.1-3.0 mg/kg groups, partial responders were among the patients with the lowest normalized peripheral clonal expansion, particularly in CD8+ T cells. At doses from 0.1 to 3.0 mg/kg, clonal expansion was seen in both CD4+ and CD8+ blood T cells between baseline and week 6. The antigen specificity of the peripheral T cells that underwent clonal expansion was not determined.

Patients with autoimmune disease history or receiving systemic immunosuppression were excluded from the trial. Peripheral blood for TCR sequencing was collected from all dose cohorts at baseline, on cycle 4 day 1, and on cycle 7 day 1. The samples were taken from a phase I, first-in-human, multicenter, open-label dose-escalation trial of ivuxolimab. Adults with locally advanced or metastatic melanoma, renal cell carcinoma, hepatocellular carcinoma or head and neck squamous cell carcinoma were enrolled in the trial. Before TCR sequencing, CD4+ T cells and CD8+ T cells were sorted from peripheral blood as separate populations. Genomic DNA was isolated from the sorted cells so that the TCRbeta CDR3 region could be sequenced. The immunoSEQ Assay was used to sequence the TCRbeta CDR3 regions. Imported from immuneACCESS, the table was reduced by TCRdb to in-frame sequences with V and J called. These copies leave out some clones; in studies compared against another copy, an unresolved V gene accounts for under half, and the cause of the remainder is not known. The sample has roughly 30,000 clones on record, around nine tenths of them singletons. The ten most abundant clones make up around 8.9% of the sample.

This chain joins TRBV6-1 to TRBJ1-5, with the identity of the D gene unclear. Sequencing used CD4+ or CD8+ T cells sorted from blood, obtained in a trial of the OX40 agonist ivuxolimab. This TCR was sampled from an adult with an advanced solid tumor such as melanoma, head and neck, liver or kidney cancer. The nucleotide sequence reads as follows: TGTGCCAGCAGTTATTCGGGTAGCAATCAGCCCCAGCATTTT. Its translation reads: CASSYSGSNQPQHF.